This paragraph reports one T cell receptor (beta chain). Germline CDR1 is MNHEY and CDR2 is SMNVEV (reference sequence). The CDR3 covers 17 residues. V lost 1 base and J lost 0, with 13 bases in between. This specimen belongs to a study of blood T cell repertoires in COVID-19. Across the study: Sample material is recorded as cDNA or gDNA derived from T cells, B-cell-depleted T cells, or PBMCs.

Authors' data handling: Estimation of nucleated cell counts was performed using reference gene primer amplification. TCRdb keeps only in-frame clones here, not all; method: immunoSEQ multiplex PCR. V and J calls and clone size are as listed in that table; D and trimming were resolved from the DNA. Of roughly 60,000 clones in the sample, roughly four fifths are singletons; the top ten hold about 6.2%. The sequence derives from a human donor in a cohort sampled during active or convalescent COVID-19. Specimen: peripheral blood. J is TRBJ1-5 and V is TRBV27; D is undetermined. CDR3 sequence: CASSLFAPVYSNQPQHF. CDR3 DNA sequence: TGTGCCAGCAGTTTATTTGCTCCAGTATATAGCAATCAGCCCCAGCATTTT.